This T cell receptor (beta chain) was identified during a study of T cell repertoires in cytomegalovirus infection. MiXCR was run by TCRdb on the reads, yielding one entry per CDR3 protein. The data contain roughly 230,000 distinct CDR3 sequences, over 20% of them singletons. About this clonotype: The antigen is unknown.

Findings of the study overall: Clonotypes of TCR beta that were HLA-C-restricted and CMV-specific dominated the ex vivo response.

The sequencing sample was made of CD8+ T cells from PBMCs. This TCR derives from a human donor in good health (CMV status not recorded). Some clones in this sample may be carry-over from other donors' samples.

CDR3 residues: CASRGQGRRLFF. CDR3 nucleotide sequence: TGTGCCAGCAGGGGACAGGGCCGGAGACTGTTTTTT. The rearrangement joins TRBV28 to TRBJ1-4, with 9 positions matching TRBD1. CDR3 length: 12 residues. The V and J ends lost 6 bases and 13 bases, in that order; junction bases with no gene match: 6. CDR1 is MDHEN, CDR2 SYDVKM, per germline.